This TCR beta chain was obtained from a study of shared clonotypes between healthy human individuals. Libraries were prepared by immunoSEQ multiplex PCR; TCRdb keeps only in-frame clonotypes and omits some of them. The sample carries 2 million to 2.5 million clones, just over 90% recorded once. In the CD4+ fraction, cells were divided into CD45RA+ naive and CD45RA-negative memory subsets. The CDR3 extends over 12 amino acids. V was shortened by 0 bases and J by 7 bases, with 4 bases between the two germline ends. Germline CDR1 is MNHNY and CDR2 is SVGAGI (reference sequence). Comments on this clone: Other DNA variants within this sample encode the same CDR3.

The TCR comes from a man between 18 and 29 years old in good health. Some clones in this sample may be carry-over from other donors' samples. This chain joins TRBV6-6 and TRBJ1-5; D not resolved. The sample was naive CD4+ T cells from PBMCs. Regarding subset: CD45RA+ positively selected. The CDR3 spells CASSYSGQPQHF. The DNA for the CDR3 is TGTGCCAGCAGTTACTCTGGGCAGCCCCAGCATTTT.